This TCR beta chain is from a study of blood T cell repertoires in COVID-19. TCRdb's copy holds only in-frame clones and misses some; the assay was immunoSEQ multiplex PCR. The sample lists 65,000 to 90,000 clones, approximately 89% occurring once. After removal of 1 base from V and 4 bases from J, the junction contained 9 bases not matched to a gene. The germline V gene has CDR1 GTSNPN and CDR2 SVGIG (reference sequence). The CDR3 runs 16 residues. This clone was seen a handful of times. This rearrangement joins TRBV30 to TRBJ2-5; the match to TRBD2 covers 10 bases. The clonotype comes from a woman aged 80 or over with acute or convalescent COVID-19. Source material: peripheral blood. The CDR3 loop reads CAWSEGSGGGRETQYF. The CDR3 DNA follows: TGTGCCTGGAGTGAAGGAAGCGGGGGGGGTCGAGAGACCCAGTACTTC. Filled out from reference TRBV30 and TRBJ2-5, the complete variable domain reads SQTIHQWPATLVQPVGSPLSLECTVEGTSNPNLYWYRQAAGRGLQLLFYSVGIGQISSEVPQNLSASRPQDRQFILSSKKLLLSDSGFYLCAWSEGSGGGRETQYFGPGTRLLVL.